A selection of T cell receptor beta chains follows, all from one sample in a study of chemoradiotherapy in HPV16-positive cancers. The method was immunoSEQ multiplex PCR; TCRdb's version includes in-frame clones alone and lacks a portion of them. Here the sample spans around 30,000 clones, 92% being singletons. The source was blood, collected from a patient who underwent chemoradiotherapy. These receptors all stem from a human donor with HPV-associated anogenital cancer. The CDR3 runs from the conserved cysteine through the conserved F or W. The D gene is left open where the match is weak. The size field is filled for only some rows; it gives once, few, many or a size class.

TRBV10-3	-	15	-	TRBJ1-1	CAISEPGDSNTEAFF	TGTGCCATCAGTGAGCCGGGGGATTCAAACACTGAAGCTTTCTTT
TRBV6-5	-	15	-	TRBJ2-2	CASSSNPALTGELFF	TGTGCCAGCAGCTCCAACCCAGCACTTACCGGGGAGCTGTTTTTT
TRBV27	-	13	-	TRBJ1-2	CASSLYKGYGYTF	TGTGCCAGCAGCCTATACAAGGGCTATGGCTACACCTTC
TRBV5-1	TRBD1	15	-	TRBJ2-2	CASSLGDSNTGELFF	TGCGCCAGCAGCTTGGGGGACAGTAACACCGGGGAGCTGTTTTTT
TRBV18	-	14	-	TRBJ1-2	CASSLADSNYGYTF	TGTGCCAGCTCACTAGCGGACAGTAACTATGGCTACACCTTC
TRBV9	-	12	-	TRBJ2-2	CASSGPTGELFF	TGTGCCAGCAGCGGACCAACCGGGGAGCTGTTTTTT
TRBV27	-	13	-	TRBJ2-7	CASSLDREGEQYF	TGTGCCAGCAGTTTAGACAGGGAGGGTGAGCAGTACTTC
TRBV4-1	-	15	-	TRBJ1-2	CASSQGWERRYGYTF	TGCGCCAGCAGCCAAGGTTGGGAGAGGCGATATGGCTACACCTTC
TRBV4-1	-	13	-	TRBJ1-4	CASSQQQNEKLFF	TGCGCCAGCAGCCAACAACAGAATGAAAAACTGTTTTTT
TRBV7-3	-	13	-	TRBJ2-5	CASSPGPGETQYF	TGTGCCAGCAGCCCGGGACCTGGGGAGACCCAGTACTTC
TRBV9	-	15	-	TRBJ2-3	CASSVWGTSTDTQYF	TGTGCCAGCAGCGTATGGGGGACTAGCACAGATACGCAGTATTTT
TRBV7-8	TRBD2	19	-	TRBJ2-3	CASSLPGIAGGSSTDTQYF	TGTGCCAGCAGCTTACCTGGGATAGCGGGGGGCTCTAGCACAGATACGCAGTATTTT
TRBV27	-	15	-	TRBJ2-1	CASSLSGTRGNEQFF	TGTGCCAGCAGTTTATCAGGGACAAGGGGCAATGAGCAGTTCTTC
TRBV6-5	TRBD1	15	-	TRBJ2-1	CASSPDPGQYNEQFF	TGTGCCAGCAGCCCGGACCCGGGACAGTACAATGAGCAGTTCTTC
TRBV5-6	TRBD1	14	-	TRBJ2-5	CASSLQGRKETQYF	TGTGCCAGCAGCTTACAGGGGAGAAAAGAGACCCAGTACTTC
TRBV5-8	-	15	-	TRBJ1-1	CASSKVGHPDTEAFF	TGTGCCAGCAGCAAAGTGGGACATCCGGACACTGAAGCTTTCTTT
TRBV6-5	TRBD1	13	-	TRBJ1-2	CARRTGYHYGYTF	TGTGCCAGACGGACAGGTTATCACTATGGCTACACCTTC
TRBV19	-	13	-	TRBJ1-1	CASSLGINTEAFF	TGTGCCAGTAGTCTCGGGATTAACACTGAAGCTTTCTTT
TRBV5-1	-	14	-	TRBJ1-2	CASSLVPGSYGYTF	TGCGCCAGCAGCTTGGTTCCAGGGAGCTATGGCTACACCTTC
TRBV6-5	TRBD1	12	-	TRBJ1-1	CASSGTGVDAFF	TGTGCCAGCAGTGGGACAGGGGTAGACGCTTTCTTT
TRBV7-2	TRBD1	16	-	TRBJ1-6	CATRGGQSSYNSPLHF	TGTGCCACCCGGGGGGGACAGAGCTCCTATAATTCACCCCTCCACTTT
TRBV18	TRBD1	13	once	TRBJ2-7	CASSQGQSYEQYF	TGTGCCAGCTCACAGGGACAGTCCTACGAGCAGTACTTC
TRBV4-1	-	17	-	TRBJ2-1	CASSQGRFKSSYNEQFF	TGCGCCAGCAGCCAAGGAAGATTCAAGAGCTCCTACAATGAGCAGTTCTTC
TRBV27	-	17	-	TRBJ1-5	CASSLSYVSSSNQPQHF	TGTGCCAGCAGTTTGTCCTATGTCTCCAGTAGCAATCAGCCCCAGCATTTT
TRBV11-3	TRBD1	17	-	TRBJ2-7	CASSPRSGRTGSYEQYF	TGTGCCAGCAGCCCGCGGTCCGGAAGGACAGGGTCCTACGAGCAGTACTTC
TRBV7-2	TRBD1	16	-	TRBJ1-6	CASSPSQGASNSPLHF	TGTGCCAGCAGCCCAAGTCAGGGGGCGAGTAATTCACCCCTCCACTTT
TRBV2	-	13	-	TRBJ2-7	CASMGQVGSEQYF	TGTGCCAGCATGGGGCAGGTAGGAAGCGAGCAGTACTTC
TRBV2	-	17	-	TRBJ2-7	CASSSIGFDRLPYEQYF	TGTGCCAGCAGTTCGATTGGTTTCGACAGACTACCTTACGAGCAGTACTTC
TRBV6-6	-	14	-	TRBJ2-5	CASSYRSSQETQYF	TGTGCCAGCAGTTACCGGAGCAGCCAAGAGACCCAGTACTTC
TRBV20-1	-	11	once	TRBJ1-2	CSAEHRYGYTF	TGCAGTGCTGAACACCGATATGGCTACACCTTC
TRBV5-1	TRBD2	19	-	TRBJ2-3	CASSNPGLAGVRSTDTQYF	TGCGCCAGCAGCAACCCAGGACTAGCGGGGGTTCGGAGCACAGATACGCAGTATTTT
TRBV18	-	15	-	TRBJ2-6	CASSPSGTGANVLTF	TGTGCCAGCTCACCTAGCGGCACTGGGGCCAACGTCCTGACTTTC
TRBV7-8	TRBD2	15	-	TRBJ2-7	CASSLVAGGFYEQYF	TGTGCCAGCAGCTTAGTGGCGGGGGGATTCTACGAGCAGTACTTC
TRBV5-1	TRBD2	17	-	TRBJ2-1	CASSPSRTSGGPNEQFF	TGCGCCAGCAGCCCGTCACGGACTAGCGGGGGGCCCAATGAGCAGTTCTTC
TRBV10-2	-	12	-	TRBJ2-5	CASSEQGETQYF	TGCGCCAGCAGTGAGCAGGGAGAGACCCAGTACTTC
TRBV30	-	12	-	TRBJ2-1	CAWSVTSNEQFF	TGTGCCTGGAGTGTAACTTCCAATGAGCAGTTCTTC
TRBV9	-	15	-	TRBJ2-7	CASSVAAGKNYEQYF	TGTGCCAGCAGCGTAGCAGCAGGCAAAAACTACGAGCAGTACTTC
TRBV4-1	-	17	once	TRBJ2-1	CASSQDWGAESYNEQFF	TGCGCCAGCAGCCAAGATTGGGGGGCTGAATCCTACAATGAGCAGTTCTTC
TRBV27	-	14	-	TRBJ1-6	CASSVGSYNSPLHF	TGTGCCAGCAGTGTGGGTTCCTATAATTCACCCCTCCACTTT
TRBV7-9	-	14	-	TRBJ2-5	CASSPTEYQETQYF	TGTGCCAGCAGCCCGACCGAGTACCAAGAGACCCAGTACTTC
TRBV18	-	13	few	TRBJ1-2	CASSPPANYGYTF	TGTGCCAGCTCACCACCGGCTAACTATGGCTACACCTTC
TRBV4-1	TRBD2	17	-	TRBJ2-5	CASSQDLSAGGRETQYF	TGCGCCAGCAGCCAAGATCTTTCAGCGGGGGGGCGGGAGACCCAGTACTTC
TRBV28	-	12	-	TRBJ1-6	CASRDSNSPLHF	TGTGCCAGCAGGGACAGCAATTCACCCCTCCACTTT
TRBV29-1	-	13	-	TRBJ2-3	CSADRQSTDTQYF	TGCAGCGCGGATAGACAAAGCACAGATACGCAGTATTTT
TRBV4-3	-	15	-	TRBJ2-3	CASSPRTGRADTQYF	TGCGCCAGCAGCCCAAGGACAGGGAGGGCAGATACGCAGTATTTT
TRBV7-9	-	12	once	TRBJ1-1	CASSLQGSEAFF	TGTGCCAGCAGTTTACAGGGATCGGAAGCTTTCTTT
TRBV6-5	-	14	-	TRBJ2-7	CASSYSKRRAEQYF	TGTGCCAGCAGTTACTCGAAACGTCGGGCCGAGCAGTACTTC
TRBV14	-	12	-	TRBJ1-6	CASSQVASPLHF	TGTGCCAGCAGCCAAGTGGCTTCACCCCTCCACTTT
TRBV6-5	-	14	few	TRBJ1-4	CASRDTGWSEKLFF	TGTGCCAGCAGAGACACAGGGTGGAGTGAAAAACTGTTTTTT
TRBV7-8	-	15	-	TRBJ2-5	CASSVVLERGETQYF	TGTGCCAGCAGCGTAGTGTTGGAGCGAGGCGAGACCCAGTACTTC
TRBV10-3	TRBD1	16	-	TRBJ1-2	CAISESATGDLEGYTF	TGTGCCATCAGTGAGTCGGCGACAGGGGACCTCGAAGGCTACACCTTC
TRBV7-2	-	15	-	TRBJ2-7	CASSSYRKGRYEQYF	TGTGCCAGCAGCTCGTATCGGAAGGGGAGGTACGAGCAGTACTTC
TRBV7-2	TRBD2	15	-	TRBJ2-5	CASSLRSGGPETQYF	TGTGCCAGCAGCTTAAGGTCGGGGGGGCCGGAGACCCAGTACTTC
TRBV14	TRBD1	15	-	TRBJ1-6	CASSPPGQFNSPLHF	TGTGCCAGCAGCCCCCCGGGACAGTTTAATTCACCCCTCCACTTT
TRBV6-1	-	12	-	TRBJ2-1	CASSPPEDEQFF	TGTGCCAGCAGCCCTCCTGAGGACGAGCAGTTCTTC
TRBV6-1	TRBD1	14	-	TRBJ1-4	CASSAGTVNEKLFF	TGTGCCAGCAGTGCAGGGACAGTTAATGAAAAACTGTTTTTT
TRBV7-3	-	12	-	TRBJ1-1	CASGNMNTEAFF	TGTGCCAGCGGGAACATGAACACTGAAGCTTTCTTT